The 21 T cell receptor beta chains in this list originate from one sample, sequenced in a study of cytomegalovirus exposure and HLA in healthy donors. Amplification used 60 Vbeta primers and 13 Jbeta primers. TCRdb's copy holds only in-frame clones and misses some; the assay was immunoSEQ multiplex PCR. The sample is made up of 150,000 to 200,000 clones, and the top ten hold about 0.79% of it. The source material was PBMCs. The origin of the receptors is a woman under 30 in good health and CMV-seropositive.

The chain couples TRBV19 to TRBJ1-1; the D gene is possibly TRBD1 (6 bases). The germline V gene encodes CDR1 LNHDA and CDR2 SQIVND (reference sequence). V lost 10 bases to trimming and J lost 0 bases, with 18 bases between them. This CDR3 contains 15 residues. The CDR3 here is CATKSRDNMNTEAFF. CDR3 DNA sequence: TGTGCCACCAAGTCCCGGGACAACATGAACACTGAAGCTTTCTTT.

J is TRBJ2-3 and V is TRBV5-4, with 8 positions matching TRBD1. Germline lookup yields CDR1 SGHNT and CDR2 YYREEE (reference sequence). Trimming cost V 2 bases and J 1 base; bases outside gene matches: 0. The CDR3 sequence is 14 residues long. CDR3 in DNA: TGTGCCAGCAGCTTACAGGGGGGCACAGATACGCAGTATTTT. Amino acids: CASSLQGGTDTQYF.

This chain's CDR3 is CASSVGGEGYEQYF. The CDR3 nucleotides are TGTGCCAGCAGCGTAGGGGGGGAAGGTTACGAGCAGTACTTC. This sequence joins TRBV9 and TRBJ2-7, with a possible D match to TRBD2 (6 bases). Germline lookup yields CDR1 SGDLS and CDR2 YYNGEE. Trimming took 0 bases from V and 4 from J, leaving 11 bases between them. There are 14 residues in the CDR3.

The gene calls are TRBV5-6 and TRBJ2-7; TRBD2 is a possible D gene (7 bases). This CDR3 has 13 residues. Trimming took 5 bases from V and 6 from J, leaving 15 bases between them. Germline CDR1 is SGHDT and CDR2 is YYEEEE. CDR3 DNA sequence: TGTGCCAGCAGTATGGGGGGGGGCTCCGAGCAGTACTTC. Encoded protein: CASSMGGGSEQYF.

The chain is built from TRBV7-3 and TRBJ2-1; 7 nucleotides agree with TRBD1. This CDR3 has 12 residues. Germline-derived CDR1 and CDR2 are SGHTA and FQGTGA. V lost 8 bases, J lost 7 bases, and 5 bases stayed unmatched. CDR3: CASSRGPNEQFF. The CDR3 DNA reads TGTGCCAGCTCAAGGGGGCCAAATGAGCAGTTCTTC.

Here the CDR3 DNA reads TGTGCCAGCAGTGAGCGGGGACAGGGTGTGGGAGCTTTCTTT. Protein: CASSERGQGVGAFF. The chain combines TRBV6-1 with TRBJ1-1; 9 nucleotides agree with TRBD1. Trimming removed 3 bases from V and 10 bases from J; junction bases left unmatched: 9. CDR1 is MNHNS and CDR2 is SASEGT in the germline V gene. There are 14 residues in the CDR3.

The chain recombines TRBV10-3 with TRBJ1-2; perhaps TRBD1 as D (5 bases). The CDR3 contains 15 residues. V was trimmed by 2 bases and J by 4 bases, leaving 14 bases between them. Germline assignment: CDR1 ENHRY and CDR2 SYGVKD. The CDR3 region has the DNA TGTGCCATCAGTGAGCCCGCAAGGCAGGGCTATGGCTACACCTTC. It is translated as CAISEPARQGYGYTF.

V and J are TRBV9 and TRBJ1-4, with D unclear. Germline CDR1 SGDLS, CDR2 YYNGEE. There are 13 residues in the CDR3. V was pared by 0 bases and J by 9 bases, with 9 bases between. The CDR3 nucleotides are TGTGCCAGCAGCGTAGTACCGGGGAAAAAACTGTTTTTT. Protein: CASSVVPGKKLFF.

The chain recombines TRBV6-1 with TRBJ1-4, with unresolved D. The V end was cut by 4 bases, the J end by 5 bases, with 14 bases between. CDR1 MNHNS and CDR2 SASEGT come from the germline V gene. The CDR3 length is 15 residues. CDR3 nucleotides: TGTGCCAGCAGTGCCGGACTGAGCAGGAATGAAAAACTGTTTTTT. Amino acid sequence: CASSAGLSRNEKLFF.

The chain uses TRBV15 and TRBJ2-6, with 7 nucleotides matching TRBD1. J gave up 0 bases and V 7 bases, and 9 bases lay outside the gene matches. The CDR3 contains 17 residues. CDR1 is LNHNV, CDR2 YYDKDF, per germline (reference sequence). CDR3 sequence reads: CATTQGGSFSGANVLTF. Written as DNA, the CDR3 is TGTGCCACCACCCAAGGGGGCTCCTTCTCTGGGGCCAACGTCCTGACTTTC.

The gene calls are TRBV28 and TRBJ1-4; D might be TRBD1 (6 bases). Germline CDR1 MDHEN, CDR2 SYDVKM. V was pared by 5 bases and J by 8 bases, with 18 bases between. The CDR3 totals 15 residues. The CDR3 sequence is CASSTTGMVGEKLFF. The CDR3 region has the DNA TGTGCCAGCAGTACAACAGGGATGGTTGGGGAAAAACTGTTTTTT.

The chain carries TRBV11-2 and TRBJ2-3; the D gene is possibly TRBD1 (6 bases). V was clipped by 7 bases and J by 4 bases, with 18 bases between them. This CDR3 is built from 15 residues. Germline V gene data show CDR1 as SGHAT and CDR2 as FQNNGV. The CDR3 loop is CASTQKGVWADTQYF. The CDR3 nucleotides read TGTGCCAGCACCCAAAAGGGGGTTTGGGCAGATACGCAGTATTTT.

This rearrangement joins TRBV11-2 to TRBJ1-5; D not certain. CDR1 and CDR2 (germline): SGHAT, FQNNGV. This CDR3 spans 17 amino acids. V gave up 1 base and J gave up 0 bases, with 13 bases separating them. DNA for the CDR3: TGTGCCAGCAGCTTAGCTCCAACTTGGTATAGCAATCAGCCCCAGCATTTT. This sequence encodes CASSLAPTWYSNQPQHF.

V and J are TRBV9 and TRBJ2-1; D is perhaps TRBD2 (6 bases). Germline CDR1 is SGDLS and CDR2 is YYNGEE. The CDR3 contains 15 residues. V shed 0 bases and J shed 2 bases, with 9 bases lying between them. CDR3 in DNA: TGTGCCAGCAGCGTAGGCGGGAATCCCTACAATGAGCAGTTCTTC. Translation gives CASSVGGNPYNEQFF. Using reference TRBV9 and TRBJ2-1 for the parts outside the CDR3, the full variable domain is DSGVTQTPKHLITATGQRVTLRCSPRSGDLSVYWYQQSLDQGLQFLIQYYNGEERAKGNILERFSAQQFPDLHSELNLSSLELGDSALYFCASSVGGNPYNEQFFGPGTRLTVL.

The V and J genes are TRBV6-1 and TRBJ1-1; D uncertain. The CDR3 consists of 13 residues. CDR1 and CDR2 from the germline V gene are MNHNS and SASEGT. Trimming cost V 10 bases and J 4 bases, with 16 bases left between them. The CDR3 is CATISWAATEAFF. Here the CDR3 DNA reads TGTGCCACAATATCCTGGGCTGCCACTGAAGCTTTCTTT.

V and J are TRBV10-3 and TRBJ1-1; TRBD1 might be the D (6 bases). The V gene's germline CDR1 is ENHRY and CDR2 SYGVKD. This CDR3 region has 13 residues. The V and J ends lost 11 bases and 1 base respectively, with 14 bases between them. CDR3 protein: CAAKQGENTEAFF. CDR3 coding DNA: TGTGCCGCAAAACAGGGAGAGAACACTGAAGCTTTCTTT.

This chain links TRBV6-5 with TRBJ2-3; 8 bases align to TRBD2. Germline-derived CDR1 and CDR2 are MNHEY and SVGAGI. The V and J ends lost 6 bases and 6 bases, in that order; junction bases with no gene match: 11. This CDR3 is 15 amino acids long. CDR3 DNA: TGTGCCAGCAGGGTTATAGCGGGAATCATTGATACGCAGTATTTT. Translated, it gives CASRVIAGIIDTQYF.

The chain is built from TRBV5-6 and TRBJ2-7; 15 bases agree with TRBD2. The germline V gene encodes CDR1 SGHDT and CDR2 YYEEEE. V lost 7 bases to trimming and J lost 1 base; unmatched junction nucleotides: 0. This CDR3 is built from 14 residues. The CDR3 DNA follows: TGTGCCAGCGGGACTAGCGGGGGGTCCTACGAGCAGTACTTC. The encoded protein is CASGTSGGSYEQYF.

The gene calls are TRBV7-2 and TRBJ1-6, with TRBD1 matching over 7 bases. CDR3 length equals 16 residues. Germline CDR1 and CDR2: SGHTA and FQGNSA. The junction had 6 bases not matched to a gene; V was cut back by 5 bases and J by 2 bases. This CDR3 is CASSLGTAAYNSPLHF. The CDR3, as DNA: TGTGCCAGCAGCCTCGGGACAGCCGCCTATAATTCACCCCTCCACTTT.

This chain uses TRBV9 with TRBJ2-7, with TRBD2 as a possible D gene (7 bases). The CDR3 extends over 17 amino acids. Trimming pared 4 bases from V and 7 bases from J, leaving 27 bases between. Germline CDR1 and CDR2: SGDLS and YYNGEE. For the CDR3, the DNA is TGTGCCAGCAGCTCCCACAGGGATCCTCTCCTGCGGGGGGAGCAGTACTTC. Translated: CASSSHRDPLLRGEQYF. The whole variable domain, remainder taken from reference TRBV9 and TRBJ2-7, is DSGVTQTPKHLITATGQRVTLRCSPRSGDLSVYWYQQSLDQGLQFLIQYYNGEERAKGNILERFSAQQFPDLHSELNLSSLELGDSALYFCASSSHRDPLLRGEQYFGPGTRLTVT.

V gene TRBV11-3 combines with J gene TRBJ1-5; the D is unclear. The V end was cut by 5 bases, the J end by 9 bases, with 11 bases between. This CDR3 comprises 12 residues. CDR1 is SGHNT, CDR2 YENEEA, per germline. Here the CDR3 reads CASSPGEGPQHF. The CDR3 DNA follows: TGTGCCAGCAGCCCAGGTGAGGGGCCCCAGCATTTT. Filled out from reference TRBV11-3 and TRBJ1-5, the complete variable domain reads EAGVVQSPRYKIIEKKQPVAFWCNPISGHNTLYWYLQNLGQGPELLIRYENEEAVDDSQLPKDRFSAERLKGVDSTLKIQPAELGDSAVYLCASSPGEGPQHFGDGTRLSIL.